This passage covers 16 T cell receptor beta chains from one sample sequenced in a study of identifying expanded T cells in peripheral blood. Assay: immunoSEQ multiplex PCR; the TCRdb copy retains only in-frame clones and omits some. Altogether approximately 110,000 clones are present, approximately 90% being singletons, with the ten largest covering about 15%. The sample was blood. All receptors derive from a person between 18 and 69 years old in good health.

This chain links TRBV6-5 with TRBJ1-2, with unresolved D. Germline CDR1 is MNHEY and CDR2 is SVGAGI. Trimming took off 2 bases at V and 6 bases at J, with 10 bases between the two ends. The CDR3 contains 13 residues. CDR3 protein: CASSYQGNNGYTF. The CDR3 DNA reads TGTGCCAGCAGTTACCAAGGCAACAATGGCTACACCTTC.

The CDR3 coding sequence is TGTGCCAGTAGTCCGGGACAGGGAAAACTCCATGAGCAGTTCTTC. Translating gives CASSPGQGKLHEQFF. The chain couples TRBV19 to TRBJ2-1; 9 positions match TRBD1. The CDR3 runs to 15 residues. Germline V gene data show CDR1 as LNHDA and CDR2 as SQIVND (reference sequence). V gave up 5 bases and J gave up 8 bases; unmatched junction bases: 10.

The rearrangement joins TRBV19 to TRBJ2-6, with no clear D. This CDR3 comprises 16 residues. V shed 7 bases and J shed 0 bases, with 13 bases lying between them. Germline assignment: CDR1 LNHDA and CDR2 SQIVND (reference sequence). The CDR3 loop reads CASTSSASSGANVLTF. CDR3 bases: TGTGCCAGTACCTCTTCCGCCTCCTCTGGGGCCAACGTCCTGACTTTC.

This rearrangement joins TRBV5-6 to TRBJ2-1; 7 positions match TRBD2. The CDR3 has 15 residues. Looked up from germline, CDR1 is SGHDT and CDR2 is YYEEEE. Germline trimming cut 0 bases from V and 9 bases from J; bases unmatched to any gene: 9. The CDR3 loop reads CASSLGSGDGGEQFF. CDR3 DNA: TGTGCCAGCAGCTTGGGGAGCGGGGACGGCGGTGAGCAGTTCTTC.

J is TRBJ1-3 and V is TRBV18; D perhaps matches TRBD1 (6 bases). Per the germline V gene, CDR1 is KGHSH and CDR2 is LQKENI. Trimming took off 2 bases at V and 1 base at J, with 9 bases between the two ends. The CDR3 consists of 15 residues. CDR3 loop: CASSPGGRSGNTIYF. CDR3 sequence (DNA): TGTGCCAGCTCACCAGGGGGCAGGTCTGGAAACACCATATATTTT.

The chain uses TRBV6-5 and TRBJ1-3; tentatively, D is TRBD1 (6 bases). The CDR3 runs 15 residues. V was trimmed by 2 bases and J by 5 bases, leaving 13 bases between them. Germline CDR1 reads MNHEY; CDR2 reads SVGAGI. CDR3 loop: CASSYVARDRNTIYF. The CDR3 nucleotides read TGTGCCAGCAGTTACGTGGCCAGGGACAGAAACACCATATATTTT.

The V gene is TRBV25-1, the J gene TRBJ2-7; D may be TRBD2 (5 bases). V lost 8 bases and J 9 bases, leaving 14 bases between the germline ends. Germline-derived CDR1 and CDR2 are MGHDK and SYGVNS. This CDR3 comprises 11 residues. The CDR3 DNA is TGTGCCAGCGGACCCTGGAGGAGGCAGTACTTC. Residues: CASGPWRRQYF.

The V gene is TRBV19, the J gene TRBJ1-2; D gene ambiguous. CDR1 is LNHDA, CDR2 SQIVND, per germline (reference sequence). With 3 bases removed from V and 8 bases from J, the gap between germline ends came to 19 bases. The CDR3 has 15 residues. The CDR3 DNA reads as TGTGCCAGTAGTATCTCGAGCCCGGGTCAGAGGGGCTACACCTTC. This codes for CASSISSPGQRGYTF.

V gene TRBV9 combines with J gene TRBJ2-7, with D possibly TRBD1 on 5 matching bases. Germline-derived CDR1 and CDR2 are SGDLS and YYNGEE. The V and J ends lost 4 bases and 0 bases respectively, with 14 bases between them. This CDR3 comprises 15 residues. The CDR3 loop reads CASSPNRLASYEQYF. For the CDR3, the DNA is TGTGCCAGCAGCCCTAACAGGTTAGCCTCCTACGAGCAGTACTTC.

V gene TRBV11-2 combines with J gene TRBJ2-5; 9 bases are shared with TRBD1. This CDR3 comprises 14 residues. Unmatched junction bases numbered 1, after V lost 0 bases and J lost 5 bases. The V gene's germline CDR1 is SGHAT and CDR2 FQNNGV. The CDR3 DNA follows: TGTGCCAGCAGCTTAGAAGGGACAGGGGAGACCCAGTACTTC. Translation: CASSLEGTGETQYF. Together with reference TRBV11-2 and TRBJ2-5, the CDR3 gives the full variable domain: EAGVAQSPRYKIIEKRQSVAFWCNPISGHATLYWYQQILGQGPKLLIQFQNNGVVDDSQLPKDRFSAERLKGVDSTLKIQPAKLEDSAVYLCASSLEGTGETQYFGPGTRLLVL.

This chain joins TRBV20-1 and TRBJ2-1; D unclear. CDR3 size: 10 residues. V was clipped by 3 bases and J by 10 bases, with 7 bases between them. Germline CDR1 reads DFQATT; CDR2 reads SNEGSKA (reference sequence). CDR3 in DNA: TGCAGTGCTAGCCGCCAGGAGCAGTTCTTC. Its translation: CSASRQEQFF.

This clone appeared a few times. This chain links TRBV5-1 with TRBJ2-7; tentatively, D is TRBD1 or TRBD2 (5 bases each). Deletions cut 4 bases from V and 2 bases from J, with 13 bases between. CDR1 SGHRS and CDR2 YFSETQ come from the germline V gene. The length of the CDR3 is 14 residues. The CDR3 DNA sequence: TGCGCCAGCAGCCGGGGCAGGGTCCCCTACGAGCAGTACTTC. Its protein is CASSRGRVPYEQYF.

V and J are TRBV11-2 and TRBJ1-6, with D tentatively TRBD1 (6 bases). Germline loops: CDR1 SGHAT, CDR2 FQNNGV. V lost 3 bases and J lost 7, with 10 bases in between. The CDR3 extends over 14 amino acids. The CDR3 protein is CASSFGDINSPLHF. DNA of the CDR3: TGTGCCAGCAGCTTCGGGGACATAAATTCACCCCTCCACTTT. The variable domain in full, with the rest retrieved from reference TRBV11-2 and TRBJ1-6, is EAGVAQSPRYKIIEKRQSVAFWCNPISGHATLYWYQQILGQGPKLLIQFQNNGVVDDSQLPKDRFSAERLKGVDSTLKIQPAKLEDSAVYLCASSFGDINSPLHFGNGTRLTVT.

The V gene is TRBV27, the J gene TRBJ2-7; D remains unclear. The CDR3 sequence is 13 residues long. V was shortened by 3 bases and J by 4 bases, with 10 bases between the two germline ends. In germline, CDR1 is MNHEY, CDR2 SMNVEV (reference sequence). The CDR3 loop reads CASSFFLGYEQYF. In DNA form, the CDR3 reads TGTGCCAGCAGTTTCTTCTTAGGTTACGAGCAGTACTTC.

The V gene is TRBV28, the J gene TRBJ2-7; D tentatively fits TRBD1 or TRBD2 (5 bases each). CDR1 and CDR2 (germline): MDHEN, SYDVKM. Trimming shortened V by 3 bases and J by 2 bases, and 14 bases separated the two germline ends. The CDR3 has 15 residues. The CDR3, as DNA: TGTGCCAGCAGTTTGGGAGCCGAGGGGACCTACGAGCAGTACTTC. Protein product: CASSLGAEGTYEQYF.

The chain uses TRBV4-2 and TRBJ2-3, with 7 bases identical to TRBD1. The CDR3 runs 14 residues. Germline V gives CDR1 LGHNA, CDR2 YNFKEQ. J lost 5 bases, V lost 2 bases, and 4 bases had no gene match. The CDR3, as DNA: TGTGCCAGCAGCCAACCCAGGACAGGAGATACGCAGTATTTT. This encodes CASSQPRTGDTQYF.